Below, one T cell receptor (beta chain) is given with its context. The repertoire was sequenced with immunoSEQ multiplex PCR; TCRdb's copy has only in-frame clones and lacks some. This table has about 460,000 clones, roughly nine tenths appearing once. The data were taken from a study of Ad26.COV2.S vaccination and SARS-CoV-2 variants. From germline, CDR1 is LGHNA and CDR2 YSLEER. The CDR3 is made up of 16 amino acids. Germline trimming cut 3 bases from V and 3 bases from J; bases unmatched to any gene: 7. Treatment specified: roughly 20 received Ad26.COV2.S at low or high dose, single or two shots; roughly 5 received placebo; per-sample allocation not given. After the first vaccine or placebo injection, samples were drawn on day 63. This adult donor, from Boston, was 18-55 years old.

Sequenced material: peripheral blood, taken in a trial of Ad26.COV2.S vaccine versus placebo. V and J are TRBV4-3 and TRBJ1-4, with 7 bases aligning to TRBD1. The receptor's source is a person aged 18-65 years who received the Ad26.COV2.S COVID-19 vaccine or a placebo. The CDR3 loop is CASSHQYRGPNEKLFF. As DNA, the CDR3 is TGCGCCAGCAGCCATCAATACAGGGGACCTAATGAAAAACTGTTTTTT.